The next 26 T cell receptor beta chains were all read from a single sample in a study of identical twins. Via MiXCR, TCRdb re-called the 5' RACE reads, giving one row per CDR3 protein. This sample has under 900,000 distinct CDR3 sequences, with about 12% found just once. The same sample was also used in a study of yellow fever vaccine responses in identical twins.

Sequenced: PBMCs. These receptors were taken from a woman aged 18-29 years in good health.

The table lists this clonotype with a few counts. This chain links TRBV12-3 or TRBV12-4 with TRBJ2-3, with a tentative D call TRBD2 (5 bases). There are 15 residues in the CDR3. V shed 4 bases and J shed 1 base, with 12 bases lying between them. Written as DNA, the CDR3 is TGTGCCAGCAGTTCACAACTAGGAGGCACAGATACGCAGTATTTT. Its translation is CASSSQLGGTDTQYF.

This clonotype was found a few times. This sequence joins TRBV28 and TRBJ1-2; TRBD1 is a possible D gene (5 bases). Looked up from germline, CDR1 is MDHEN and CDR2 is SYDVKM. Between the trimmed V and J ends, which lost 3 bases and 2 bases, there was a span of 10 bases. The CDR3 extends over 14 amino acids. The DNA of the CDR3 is TGTGCCAGCAGTTTGGGGGGGATGAACTATGGCTACACCTTC. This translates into CASSLGGMNYGYTF.

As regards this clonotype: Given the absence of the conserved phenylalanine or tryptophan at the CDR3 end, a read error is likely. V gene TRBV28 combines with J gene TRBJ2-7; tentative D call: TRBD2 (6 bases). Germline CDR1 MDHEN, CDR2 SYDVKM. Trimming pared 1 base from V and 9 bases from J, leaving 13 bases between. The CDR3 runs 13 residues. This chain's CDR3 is CASSLYLEGSQYS. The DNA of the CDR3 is TGTGCCAGCAGTTTATATTTGGAGGGATCGCAGTACTCC.

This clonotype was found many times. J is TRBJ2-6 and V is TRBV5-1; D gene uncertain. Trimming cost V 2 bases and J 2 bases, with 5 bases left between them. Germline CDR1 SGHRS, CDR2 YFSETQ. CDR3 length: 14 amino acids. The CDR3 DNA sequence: TGCGCCAGCAGCTTAGCTACTGGGGCCAACGTCCTGACTTTC. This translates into CASSLATGANVLTF.

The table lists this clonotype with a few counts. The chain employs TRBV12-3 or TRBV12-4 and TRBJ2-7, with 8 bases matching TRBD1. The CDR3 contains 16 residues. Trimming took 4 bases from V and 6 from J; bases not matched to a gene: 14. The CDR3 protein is CASSSLRDRLLREQYF. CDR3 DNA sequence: TGTGCCAGCAGTTCGCTCCGGGACAGGCTCCTCCGCGAGCAGTACTTC.

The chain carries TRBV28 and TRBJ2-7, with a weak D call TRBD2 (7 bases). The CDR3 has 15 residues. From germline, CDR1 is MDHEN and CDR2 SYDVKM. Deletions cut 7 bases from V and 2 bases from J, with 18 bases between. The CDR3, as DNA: TGTGCCAGCACCTCCGCAGGGGACTACACCTACGAGCAGTACTTC. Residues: CASTSAGDYTYEQYF.

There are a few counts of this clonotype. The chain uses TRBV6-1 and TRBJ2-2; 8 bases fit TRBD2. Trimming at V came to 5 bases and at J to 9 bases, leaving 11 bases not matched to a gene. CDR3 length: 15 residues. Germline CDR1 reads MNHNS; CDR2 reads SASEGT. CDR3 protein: CASSPRGGNPRELFF. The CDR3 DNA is TGTGCCAGCAGTCCCCGGGGGGGCAACCCCCGGGAGCTGTTTTTT.

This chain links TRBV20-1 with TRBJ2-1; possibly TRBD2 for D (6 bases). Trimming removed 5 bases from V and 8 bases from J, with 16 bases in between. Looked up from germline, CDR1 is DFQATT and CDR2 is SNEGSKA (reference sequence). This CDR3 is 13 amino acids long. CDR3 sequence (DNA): TGCAGTGCTCCAGACCACACGGGGGATGAGCAGTTCTTC. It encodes CSAPDHTGDEQFF.

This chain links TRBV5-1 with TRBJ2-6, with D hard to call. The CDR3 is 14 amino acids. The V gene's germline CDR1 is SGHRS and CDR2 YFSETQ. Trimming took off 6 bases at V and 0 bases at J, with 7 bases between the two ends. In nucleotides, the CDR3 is TGCGCCAGCAATGGGGACTCTGGGGCCAACGTCCTGACTTTC. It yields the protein CASNGDSGANVLTF.

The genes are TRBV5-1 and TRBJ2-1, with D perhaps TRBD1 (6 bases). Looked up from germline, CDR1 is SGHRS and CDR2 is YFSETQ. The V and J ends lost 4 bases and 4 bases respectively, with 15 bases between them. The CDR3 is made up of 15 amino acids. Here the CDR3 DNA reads TGCGCCAGCAGCCAAAGCCGGGACACGTACAATGAGCAGTTCTTC. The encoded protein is CASSQSRDTYNEQFF.

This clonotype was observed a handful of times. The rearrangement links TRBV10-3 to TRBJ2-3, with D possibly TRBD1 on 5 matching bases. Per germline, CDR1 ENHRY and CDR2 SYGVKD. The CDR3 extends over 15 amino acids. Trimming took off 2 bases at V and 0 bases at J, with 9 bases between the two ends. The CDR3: CAISEGATSTDTQYF. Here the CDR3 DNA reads TGTGCCATCAGTGAGGGGGCAACTAGCACAGATACGCAGTATTTT.

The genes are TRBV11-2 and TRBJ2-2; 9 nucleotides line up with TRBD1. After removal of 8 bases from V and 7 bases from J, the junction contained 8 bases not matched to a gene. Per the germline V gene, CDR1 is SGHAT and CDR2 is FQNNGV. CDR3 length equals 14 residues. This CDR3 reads CASGIQGAFGELFF. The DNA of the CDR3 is TGTGCCAGCGGGATACAGGGGGCTTTCGGGGAGCTGTTTTTT.

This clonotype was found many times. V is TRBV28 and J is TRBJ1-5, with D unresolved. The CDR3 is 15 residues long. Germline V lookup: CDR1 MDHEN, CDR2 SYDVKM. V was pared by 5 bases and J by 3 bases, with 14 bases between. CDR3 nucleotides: TGTGCCAGCAGTCCCTCCCCGGGATCCAATCAGCCCCAGCATTTT. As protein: CASSPSPGSNQPQHF.

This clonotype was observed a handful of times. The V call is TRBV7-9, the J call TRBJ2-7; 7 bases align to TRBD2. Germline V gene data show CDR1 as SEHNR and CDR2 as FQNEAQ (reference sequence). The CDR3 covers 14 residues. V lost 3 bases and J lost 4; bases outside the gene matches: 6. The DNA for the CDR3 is TGTGCCAGCAGCTTGCGGGAGAAATCGTACGAGCAGTACTTC. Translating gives CASSLREKSYEQYF. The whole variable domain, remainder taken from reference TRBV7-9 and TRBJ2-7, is DTGVSQNPRHKITKRGQNVTFRCDPISEHNRLYWYRQTLGQGPEFLTYFQNEAQLEKSRLLSDRFSAERPKGSFSTLEIQRTEQGDSAMYLCASSLREKSYEQYFGPGTRLTVT.

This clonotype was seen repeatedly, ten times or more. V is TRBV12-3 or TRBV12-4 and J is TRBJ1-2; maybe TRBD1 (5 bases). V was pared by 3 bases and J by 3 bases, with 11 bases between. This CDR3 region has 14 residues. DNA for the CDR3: TGTGCCAGCAGTTTCCGGACACTTCACTATGGCTACACCTTC. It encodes CASSFRTLHYGYTF.

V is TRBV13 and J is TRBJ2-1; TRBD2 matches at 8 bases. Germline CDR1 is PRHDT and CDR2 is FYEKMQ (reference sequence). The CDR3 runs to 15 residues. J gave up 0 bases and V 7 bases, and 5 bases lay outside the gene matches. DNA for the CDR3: TGTGCCAGCATACTAGCGGCGAACTCCTACAATGAGCAGTTCTTC. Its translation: CASILAANSYNEQFF.

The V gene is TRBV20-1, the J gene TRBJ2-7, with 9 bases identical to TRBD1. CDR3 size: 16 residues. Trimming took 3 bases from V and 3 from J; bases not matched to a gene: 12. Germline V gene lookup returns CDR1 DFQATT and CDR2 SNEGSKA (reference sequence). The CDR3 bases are TGCAGTGCTAGTGCGACCGGGACAGGGCGACTCTACGAGCAGTACTTC. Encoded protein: CSASATGTGRLYEQYF.

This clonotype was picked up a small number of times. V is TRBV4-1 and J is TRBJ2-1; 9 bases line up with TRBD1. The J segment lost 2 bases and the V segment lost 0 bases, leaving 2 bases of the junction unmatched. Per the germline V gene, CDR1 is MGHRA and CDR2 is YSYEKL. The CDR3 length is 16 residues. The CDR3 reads CASSQDWTGAYNEQFF. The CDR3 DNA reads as TGCGCCAGCAGCCAAGATTGGACAGGGGCCTACAATGAGCAGTTCTTC.

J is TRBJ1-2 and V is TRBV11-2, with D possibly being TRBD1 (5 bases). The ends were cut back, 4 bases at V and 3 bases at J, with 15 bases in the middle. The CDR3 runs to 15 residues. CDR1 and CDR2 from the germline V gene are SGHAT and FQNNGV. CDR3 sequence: CASSSRQSGDYGYTF. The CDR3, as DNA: TGTGCCAGCAGCTCCCGACAGAGTGGGGACTATGGCTACACCTTC.

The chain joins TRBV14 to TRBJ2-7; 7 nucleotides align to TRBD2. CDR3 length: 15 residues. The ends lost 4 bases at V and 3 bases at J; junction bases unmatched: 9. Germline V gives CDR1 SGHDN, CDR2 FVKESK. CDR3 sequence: CASSPELARLYEQYF. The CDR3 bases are TGTGCCAGCAGCCCGGAACTAGCGAGACTCTACGAGCAGTACTTC.

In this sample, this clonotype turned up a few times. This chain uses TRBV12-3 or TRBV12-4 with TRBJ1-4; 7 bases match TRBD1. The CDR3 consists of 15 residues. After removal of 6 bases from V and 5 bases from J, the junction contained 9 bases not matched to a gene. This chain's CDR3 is CASSPPTGMNEKLFF. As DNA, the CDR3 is TGTGCCAGCAGCCCCCCGACAGGGATGAATGAAAAACTGTTTTTT.

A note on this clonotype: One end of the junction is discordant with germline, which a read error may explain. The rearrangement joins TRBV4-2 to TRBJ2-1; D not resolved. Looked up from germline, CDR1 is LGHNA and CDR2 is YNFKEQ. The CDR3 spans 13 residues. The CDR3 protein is CAGSQIEANEQFF. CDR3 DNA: TGTGCCGGCAGCCAAATAGAAGCGAATGAGCAGTTCTTC.

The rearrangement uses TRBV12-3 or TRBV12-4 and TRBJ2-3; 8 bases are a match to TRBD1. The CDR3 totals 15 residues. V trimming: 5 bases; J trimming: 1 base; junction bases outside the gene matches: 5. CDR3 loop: CASSPRDRRTDTQYF. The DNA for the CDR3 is TGTGCCAGCAGTCCCCGGGACAGGCGCACAGATACGCAGTATTTT.

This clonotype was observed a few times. The CDR3 region is CASSLRPSYTDTQYF. CDR3 coding DNA: TGTGCCAGCAGCTTAAGGCCCTCATACACAGATACGCAGTATTTT. This chain uses TRBV7-9 with TRBJ2-3; D is ambiguous. The CDR3 is made up of 15 amino acids. Trimming stripped 2 bases from V and 2 bases from J, with 11 bases between. Per the germline V gene, CDR1 is SEHNR and CDR2 is FQNEAQ (reference sequence).

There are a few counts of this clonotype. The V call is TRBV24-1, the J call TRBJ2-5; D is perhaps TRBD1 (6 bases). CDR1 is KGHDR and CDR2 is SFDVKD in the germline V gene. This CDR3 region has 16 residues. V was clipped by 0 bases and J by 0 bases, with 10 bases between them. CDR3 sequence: CATSDLRSGDQETQYF. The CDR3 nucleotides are TGTGCCACCAGTGATTTGCGTTCAGGGGACCAAGAGACCCAGTACTTC.

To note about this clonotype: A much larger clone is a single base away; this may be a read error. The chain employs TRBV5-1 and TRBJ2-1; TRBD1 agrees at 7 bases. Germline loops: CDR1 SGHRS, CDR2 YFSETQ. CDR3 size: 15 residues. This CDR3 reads CVSSSNRGSYNEQFF. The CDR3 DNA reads TGCGTCAGCAGCTCAAACAGGGGCTCCTACAATGAGCAGTTCTTC.